What follows are 19 T cell receptor beta chains derived from one specimen sequenced in a study of cytomegalovirus exposure and HLA in healthy donors. The PCR ran on 60 Vbeta and 13 Jbeta primers. Libraries were prepared by immunoSEQ multiplex PCR; TCRdb keeps only in-frame clonotypes and omits some of them. Here the sample spans roughly 180,000 clones, roughly 75% being singletons. The sequenced sample was PBMCs. These receptors originate from a woman under 40 in good health and CMV-seronegative.

The CDR3 protein is CASSPGQGVNTEAFF. In nucleotides, the CDR3 is TGTGCCAGCAGCCCGGGACAGGGGGTTAACACTGAAGCTTTCTTT. The chain joins TRBV6-5 to TRBJ1-1; 11 bases line up with TRBD1. Per the germline V gene, CDR1 is MNHEY and CDR2 is SVGAGI. Trimming cost V 6 bases and J 2 bases; bases outside gene matches: 5. The CDR3 contains 15 residues.

The CDR3 nucleotides read TGTGCCAGCAGTCTCGGACAGAAATATGAAGCTTTCTTT. It translates to CASSLGQKYEAFF. The J gene is TRBJ1-1, the V gene TRBV6-5, with D possibly TRBD1 on 6 matching bases. This CDR3 region has 13 residues. The germline V and J ends were trimmed by 5 bases and 7 bases, with 14 bases remaining between them. Germline lookup yields CDR1 MNHEY and CDR2 SVGAGI.

The V and J genes are TRBV5-6 and TRBJ1-2, with 7 nucleotides matching TRBD1. The trim removed 5 bases at V and 4 bases at J, leaving 8 bases unmatched. The germline V gene encodes CDR1 SGHDT and CDR2 YYEEEE. This CDR3 spans 14 amino acids. This chain's CDR3 is CASSNPGQSYGYTF. In DNA form, the CDR3 reads TGTGCCAGCAGTAATCCGGGACAGTCCTATGGCTACACCTTC. Variable domain in full (rest from reference TRBV5-6 and TRBJ1-2): DAGVTQSPTHLIKTRGQQVTLRCSPKSGHDTVSWYQQALGQGPQFIFQYYEEEERQRGNFPDRFSGHQFPNYSSELNVNALLLGDSALYLCASSNPGQSYGYTFGSGTRLTVV.

The chain recombines TRBV4-3 with TRBJ2-7; 8 bases are shared with TRBD2. The CDR3 runs 12 residues. Germline-derived CDR1 and CDR2 are LGHNA and YSLEER. The V segment lost 4 bases and the J segment 4 bases; nucleotides outside the gene matches: 0. The CDR3 region has the DNA TGCGCCAGCAGCCCGGGGGGGTACGAGCAGTACTTC. Its translation: CASSPGGYEQYF.

The V call is TRBV18, the J call TRBJ2-2; 10 bases line up with TRBD1. The trim removed 0 bases at V and 7 bases at J, leaving 2 bases unmatched. Germline loops: CDR1 KGHSH, CDR2 LQKENI. This CDR3 spans 15 amino acids. The CDR3 sequence: CASSPPGQGIGELFF. The CDR3 region has the DNA TGTGCCAGCTCACCACCGGGACAGGGGATCGGGGAGCTGTTTTTT.

The genes are TRBV27 and TRBJ1-1, with D maybe TRBD1 (5 bases). Trimming pared 2 bases from V and 2 bases from J, leaving 9 bases between. Per the germline V gene, CDR1 is MNHEY and CDR2 is SMNVEV (reference sequence). The CDR3 length is 14 residues. For the CDR3, the DNA is TGTGCCAGCAGTTTAATGGGGGGAAACACTGAAGCTTTCTTT. Its translation is CASSLMGGNTEAFF.

The chain joins TRBV14 to TRBJ2-3; possible D gene TRBD2, 7 bases. Trimming took 5 bases from V and 2 from J, leaving 17 bases between them. Germline V gene sequence: CDR1 SGHDN, CDR2 FVKESK. The CDR3 sequence is 16 residues long. The CDR3 protein is CASSAEGGLVTDTQYF. The DNA for the CDR3 is TGTGCCAGCAGCGCCGAGGGGGGGCTGGTCACAGATACGCAGTATTTT.

By share, this clone ranks as medium-sized. The J gene is TRBJ1-1, the V gene TRBV6-1; D not resolved. The CDR3 contains 14 residues. Germline CDR1 and CDR2: MNHNS and SASEGT. The ends were cut back, 4 bases at V and 11 bases at J, with 20 bases in the middle. The DNA of the CDR3 is TGTGCCAGCAGTGGGCAAACAGACATTGCGTGGGCTTTCTTT. Protein product: CASSGQTDIAWAFF.

This chain links TRBV7-2 with TRBJ2-1; 14 nucleotides match TRBD2. CDR3 size: 15 residues. J gave up 10 bases and V 4 bases, and 6 bases lay outside the gene matches. The germline V gene has CDR1 SGHTA and CDR2 FQGNSA. The DNA for the CDR3 is TGTGCCAGCAGCTCTAGACTAGCGGGGGGGCGCGAGCAGTTCTTC. Protein product: CASSSRLAGGREQFF.

The V and J genes are TRBV11-2 and TRBJ2-1; a weak D match, TRBD1 (7 bases). This CDR3 has 13 residues. V shed 5 bases and J shed 12 bases, with 17 bases lying between them. Germline-derived CDR1 and CDR2 are SGHAT and FQNNGV. DNA for the CDR3: TGTGCCAGCAGCCCCCGGGGGCGACAGGGGCAGTTCTTC. Amino acid sequence: CASSPRGRQGQFF.

The chain couples TRBV5-1 to TRBJ2-7, with 12 bases aligning to TRBD1. The CDR3 is 14 amino acids. J gave up 10 bases and V 4 bases, and 9 bases lay outside the gene matches. In germline, CDR1 is SGHRS, CDR2 YFSETQ. CDR3 DNA: TGCGCCAGCAGCCCGGGACAGGGGGCCGCGAGACAGTACTTC. It specifies CASSPGQGAARQYF.

The chain is built from TRBV7-3 and TRBJ2-1; 12 nucleotides line up with TRBD2. J was trimmed by 6 bases and V by 2 bases; bases with no gene match: 2. This CDR3 spans 15 amino acids. Germline V gene lookup returns CDR1 SGHTA and CDR2 FQGTGA. In DNA form, the CDR3 reads TGTGCCAGCAGCTTACTAGCGGGGGGGCTCAATGAGCAGTTCTTC. Its translation: CASSLLAGGLNEQFF. The full variable domain, with the rest looked up from reference TRBV7-3 and TRBJ2-1, is GAGVSQTPSNKVTEKGKYVELRCDPISGHTALYWYRQSLGQGPEFLIYFQGTGAADDSGLPNDRFFAVRPEGSVSTLKIQRTERGDSAVYLCASSLLAGGLNEQFFGPGTRLTVL.

The rearrangement links TRBV2 to TRBJ1-5; weak D call: TRBD1 (5 bases). The ends were cut back, 3 bases at V and 6 bases at J, with 9 bases in the middle. Germline V lookup: CDR1 SNHLY, CDR2 FYNNEI. The CDR3 is 13 amino acids. The CDR3 region is CASSDRGFQPQHF. The CDR3 DNA reads TGTGCCAGCAGTGATCGGGGGTTTCAGCCCCAGCATTTT.

The rearrangement joins TRBV6-5 to TRBJ2-5; tentative D call: TRBD2 (6 bases). This CDR3 comprises 16 residues. Germline values: CDR1 MNHEY, CDR2 SVGAGI. Trimming took 0 bases from V and 6 from J, leaving 17 bases between them. CDR3 amino acids: CASSYSLGGAGKTQYF. In DNA, the CDR3 is TGTGCCAGCAGTTACTCGTTGGGCGGGGCGGGGAAGACCCAGTACTTC.

V usage is TRBV4-1 and J usage is TRBJ2-3, with a weak D call TRBD1 (5 bases). The CDR3 length is 16 residues. In germline, CDR1 is MGHRA, CDR2 YSYEKL. The V and J ends lost 2 bases and 0 bases respectively, with 12 bases between them. CDR3 amino acids: CASSQKDTTSTDTQYF. DNA of the CDR3: TGCGCCAGCAGCCAAAAGGACACTACTAGCACAGATACGCAGTATTTT.

The chain carries TRBV11-2 and TRBJ2-1, with TRBD2 matching over 8 bases. Per germline, CDR1 SGHAT and CDR2 FQNNGV. The CDR3 is made up of 13 amino acids. The V gene end was trimmed by 5 bases and the J gene end by 12 bases; junction bases not matched to a gene: 9. CDR3 loop: CASSVSGAVVQFF. In DNA, the CDR3 is TGTGCCAGCAGCGTTAGCGGGGCGGTTGTGCAGTTCTTC.

V and J are TRBV7-9 and TRBJ1-2, with a possible D match to TRBD1 (6 bases). V was cut by 0 bases and J by 7 bases, with 12 bases left in between. The germline CDR1 and CDR2 sequences are SEHNR and FQNEAQ (reference sequence). The CDR3 runs to 14 residues. The CDR3 DNA sequence: TGTGCCAGCAGCTTAGCGACAGGTCGGGCTGGCTACACCTTC. Residues: CASSLATGRAGYTF.

Here the CDR3 DNA reads TGCGCCAGCAGCCAAGGCGGAGATAGCAATCAGCCCCAGCATTTT. Amino acids: CASSQGGDSNQPQHF. V usage is TRBV4-3 and J usage is TRBJ1-5; D is uncertain. Per germline, CDR1 LGHNA and CDR2 YSLEER. The length of the CDR3 is 15 residues. Trimming took 1 base from V and 0 from J, leaving 7 bases between them.

This clone was counted a few times. The genes are TRBV7-6 and TRBJ2-1, with D perhaps matching TRBD1 (6 bases). Trimming stripped 2 bases from V and 7 bases from J, with 9 bases between. Germline V gene sequence: CDR1 SGHVS, CDR2 FNYEAQ. The CDR3 is made up of 13 amino acids. DNA of the CDR3: TGTGCCAGCAGCTTAAACAGGGTTAATGAGCAGTTCTTC. Its translation is CASSLNRVNEQFF. Full variable domain (missing parts from reference TRBV7-6 and TRBJ2-1): GAGVSQSPRYKVTKRGQDVALRCDPISGHVSLYWYRQALGQGPEFLTYFNYEAQQDKSGLPNDRFSAERPEGSISTLTIQRTEQRDSAMYRCASSLNRVNEQFFGPGTRLTVL.